This passage covers 24 T cell receptor beta chains from one sample sequenced in a study of siplizumab effects on memory and regulatory T cells. Libraries were prepared by immunoSEQ multiplex PCR; TCRdb keeps only in-frame clonotypes and omits some of them. The table lists about 91,000 clones, 93% of them singletons. Sequenced: CD8+ T cells sorted from blood. The source of these receptors is a human donor in good health.

This sequence joins TRBV11-2 and TRBJ2-7; D uncertain. The CDR3 extends over 14 amino acids. CDR1 SGHAT and CDR2 FQNNGV come from the germline V gene. Trimming took off 5 bases at V and 0 bases at J, with 11 bases between the two ends. The DNA for the CDR3 is TGTGCCAGCAGCCCATCTCTCAGCTCCTACGAGCAGTACTTC. Protein sequence: CASSPSLSSYEQYF. The full variable domain, its missing parts supplied by reference TRBV11-2 and TRBJ2-7, is EAGVAQSPRYKIIEKRQSVAFWCNPISGHATLYWYQQILGQGPKLLIQFQNNGVVDDSQLPKDRFSAERLKGVDSTLKIQPAKLEDSAVYLCASSPSLSSYEQYFGPGTRLTVT.

The chain is built from TRBV11-2 and TRBJ2-2; D is uncertain. Germline V gene lookup returns CDR1 SGHAT and CDR2 FQNNGV. V was trimmed by 5 bases and J by 8 bases, leaving 12 bases between them. The CDR3 contains 13 residues. CDR3 DNA: TGTGCCAGCAGCGACACCGAGGCAGGGGAGCTGTTTTTT. Translated, it gives CASSDTEAGELFF.

V and J are TRBV6-4 and TRBJ2-2, with 7 bases lining up with TRBD1. The J segment lost 2 bases and the V segment lost 6 bases, leaving 6 bases of the junction unmatched. This CDR3 is 15 amino acids long. Germline V gene data show CDR1 as MRHNA and CDR2 as SNTAGT. CDR3 sequence reads: CASSARQGNTGELFF. CDR3 nucleotides: TGTGCCAGCAGCGCCCGACAGGGAAACACCGGGGAGCTGTTTTTT.

This clone showed up just once. V usage is TRBV29-1 and J usage is TRBJ2-5; possible D gene TRBD2, 7 bases. V lost 6 bases to trimming and J lost 0 bases, with 20 bases between them. The CDR3 covers 16 residues. Germline assignment: CDR1 SQVTM and CDR2 ANQGSEA. CDR3 DNA: TGCAGCGTGAGGGGGGGTGTAACAGGTCACCAAGAGACCCAGTACTTC. Its protein is CSVRGGVTGHQETQYF. Complete variable domain (other parts from reference TRBV29-1 and TRBJ2-5): SAVISQKPSRDICQRGTSLTIQCQVDSQVTMMFWYRQQPGQSLTLIATANQGSEATYESGFVIDKFPISRPNLTFSTLTVSNMSPEDSSIYLCSVRGGVTGHQETQYFGPGTRLLVL.

This sequence joins TRBV9 and TRBJ2-2; 8 nucleotides line up with TRBD2. V was pared by 6 bases and J by 6 bases, with 13 bases of the junction left unmatched. Per germline, CDR1 SGDLS and CDR2 YYNGEE. The CDR3 totals 16 residues. CDR3 sequence (DNA): TGTGCCAGCACCCGGGGGGGAGGGGGGCCTCCCGGGGAGCTGTTTTTT. This translates into CASTRGGGGPPGELFF.

The chain couples TRBV5-4 to TRBJ2-1; 11 bases are shared with TRBD1. The CDR3 length is 16 residues. The V segment lost 5 bases and the J segment 0 bases; nucleotides outside the gene matches: 4. Germline CDR1 reads SGHNT; CDR2 reads YYREEE (reference sequence). DNA of the CDR3: TGTGCCAGCAGAGGGACAGGGGGAAGCTCCTACAATGAGCAGTTCTTC. Translation: CASRGTGGSSYNEQFF.

The chain uses TRBV4-3 and TRBJ2-3; D is ambiguous. V dropped 4 bases and J dropped 4 bases, with 15 bases sitting between them. Per the germline V gene, CDR1 is LGHNA and CDR2 is YSLEER. The CDR3 runs 15 residues. The CDR3 bases are TGCGCCAGCAGCCCCGGACGTTCTGTAGCAGATACGCAGTATTTT. This sequence encodes CASSPGRSVADTQYF.

This chain links TRBV27 with TRBJ2-1; D gene uncertain. The CDR3 sequence is 14 residues long. CDR1 is MNHEY, CDR2 SMNVEV, per germline (reference sequence). The germline V and J ends were trimmed by 4 bases and 1 base, with 8 bases remaining between them. The CDR3 nucleotides are TGTGCCAGCAGTTGGGCGGAATCCTACAATGAGCAGTTCTTC. Translated, it gives CASSWAESYNEQFF.

The rearrangement links TRBV5-4 to TRBJ2-2; D might be TRBD2 (6 bases). Looked up from germline, CDR1 is SGHNT and CDR2 is YYREEE (reference sequence). V was clipped by 6 bases and J by 7 bases, with 16 bases between them. This CDR3 contains 14 residues. This chain's CDR3 is CASKLGGVDGELFF. The CDR3 nucleotides are TGTGCCAGCAAACTCGGGGGAGTGGACGGGGAGCTGTTTTTT.

This clone has only a few counts. The V call is TRBV29-1, the J call TRBJ1-1, with TRBD1 matching 9 bases. Germline trimming cut 7 bases from V and 5 bases from J; bases unmatched to any gene: 2. Germline CDR1 SQVTM, CDR2 ANQGSEA. This CDR3 is built from 11 residues. The DNA of the CDR3 is TGCAGCGCGGGACAGGGAACTGAAGCTTTCTTT. This translates into CSAGQGTEAFF. The entire variable domain, with the rest obtained from reference TRBV29-1 and TRBJ1-1, is as follows: SAVISQKPSRDICQRGTSLTIQCQVDSQVTMMFWYRQQPGQSLTLIATANQGSEATYESGFVIDKFPISRPNLTFSTLTVSNMSPEDSSIYLCSAGQGTEAFFGQGTRLTVV.

The chain recombines TRBV6-1 with TRBJ2-5; TRBD1 agrees at 8 bases. The CDR3 consists of 18 residues. Germline values: CDR1 MNHNS, CDR2 SASEGT. V shed 4 bases, J shed 4 bases, and the junction held 17 bases outside the gene matches. CDR3 sequence (DNA): TGTGCCAGCAGTGGGGTCGAGAGGACAGGGAGATGGGTAGAGACCCAGTACTTC. This translates into CASSGVERTGRWVETQYF.

The genes are TRBV5-1 and TRBJ2-7; 8 bases align to TRBD1. The junction had 6 bases not matched to a gene; V was cut back by 2 bases and J by 5 bases. Germline V CDR1 and CDR2: SGHRS, YFSETQ. CDR3 length equals 14 residues. CDR3 DNA sequence: TGCGCCAGCAGCTTTGACAGGGGATCCCACGAGCAGTACTTC. Translating gives CASSFDRGSHEQYF.

The V call is TRBV6-4, the J call TRBJ1-6, with no clear D. Germline CDR1 MRHNA, CDR2 SNTAGT. This CDR3 spans 15 amino acids. Trimming shortened V by 3 bases and J by 7 bases, and 13 bases separated the two germline ends. The CDR3 reads CASSERMDLNSPLHF. DNA of the CDR3: TGTGCCAGCAGTGAAAGGATGGACTTGAATTCACCCCTCCACTTT.

The V gene is TRBV7-9, the J gene TRBJ2-5, with 7 bases aligning to TRBD1. The CDR3 sequence is 15 residues long. Germline loops: CDR1 SEHNR, CDR2 FQNEAQ (reference sequence). V was clipped by 5 bases and J by 5 bases; unmatched bases: 11. The CDR3 sequence: CASSKQNRGRETQYF. The CDR3 DNA is TGTGCCAGCAGCAAGCAGAACAGGGGACGTGAGACCCAGTACTTC. Full variable domain (outside the CDR3, taken from reference TRBV7-9 and TRBJ2-5): DTGVSQNPRHKITKRGQNVTFRCDPISEHNRLYWYRQTLGQGPEFLTYFQNEAQLEKSRLLSDRFSAERPKGSFSTLEIQRTEQGDSAMYLCASSKQNRGRETQYFGPGTRLLVL.

The V call is TRBV4-3, the J call TRBJ2-5; 10 positions match TRBD2. The germline V gene encodes CDR1 LGHNA and CDR2 YSLEER. The junction had 3 bases not matched to a gene; V was cut back by 0 bases and J by 2 bases. This CDR3 comprises 16 residues. The chain's CDR3 is CASSQDLAGVQETQYF. The CDR3 DNA is TGCGCCAGCAGCCAAGATCTAGCGGGAGTACAAGAGACCCAGTACTTC.

The V call is TRBV5-1, the J call TRBJ1-2; TRBD1 matches at 9 bases. The CDR3 contains 15 residues. Unmatched junction bases numbered 10, after V lost 4 bases and J lost 6 bases. Looked up from germline, CDR1 is SGHRS and CDR2 is YFSETQ. CDR3 DNA: TGCGCCAGCAGCATGGCCCCGGGGACAGGGAATGGCTACACCTTC. Its protein product is CASSMAPGTGNGYTF.

This clone has just one count. The chain couples TRBV9 to TRBJ1-1; TRBD1 agrees at 7 bases. The V gene's germline CDR1 is SGDLS and CDR2 YYNGEE. CDR3 length: 14 amino acids. Trimming took 4 bases from V and 1 from J; bases not matched to a gene: 4. CDR3 in amino acids: CASSTGQPNTEAFF. DNA of the CDR3: TGTGCCAGCAGCACGGGACAGCCGAACACTGAAGCTTTCTTT.

The chain recombines TRBV29-1 with TRBJ2-1; D is uncertain. CDR1 is SQVTM and CDR2 is ANQGSEA in the germline V gene. V gave up 8 bases and J gave up 6 bases, with 2 bases separating them. The length of the CDR3 is 8 residues. The CDR3 nucleotides are TGCAGCATCAATGAGCAGTTCTTC. Translation: CSINEQFF.

J is TRBJ1-5 and V is TRBV27; D perhaps matches TRBD1 (6 bases). Per the germline V gene, CDR1 is MNHEY and CDR2 is SMNVEV (reference sequence). The CDR3 extends over 15 amino acids. With 3 bases removed from V and 7 bases from J, the gap between germline ends came to 16 bases. The CDR3 region has the DNA TGTGCCAGCAGTTTGAGGGGGACGCTAGGACAGCCCCAGCATTTT. Translating it yields CASSLRGTLGQPQHF.

V gene TRBV6-6 combines with J gene TRBJ1-5; D uncertain. Germline V gene lookup returns CDR1 MNHNY and CDR2 SVGAGI (reference sequence). This CDR3 has 14 residues. Deletions cut 0 bases from V and 4 bases from J, with 7 bases between. The CDR3 DNA reads TGTGCCAGCAGTTACTCACGTCAAAATCAGCCCCAGCATTTT. Translation gives CASSYSRQNQPQHF.

The chain carries TRBV4-1 and TRBJ2-7; no clear D. V was shortened by 1 base and J by 3 bases, with 7 bases between the two germline ends. The CDR3 length is 13 residues. Germline CDR1 MGHRA, CDR2 YSYEKL. CDR3 sequence reads: CASSQGVSYEQYF. CDR3 DNA sequence: TGCGCCAGCAGCCAAGGGGTCAGCTACGAGCAGTACTTC.

Comments on this clone: Relative to the germline gene, one junction end is altered; a read error may explain this. This chain connects TRBV27 to TRBJ2-7, with D perhaps being TRBD1 or TRBD2 (5 bases each). Germline V gives CDR1 MNHEY, CDR2 SMNVEV (reference sequence). The CDR3 loop spans 14 amino acids. CDR3 DNA: TGTGCCAGCAGTTTAGGGGGTTATTCCTACAAGCAGTACTTC. Its protein product is CASSLGGYSYKQYF.

This clone was counted a single time. The chain recombines TRBV9 with TRBJ2-1; possible D gene TRBD1, 6 bases. Germline assignment: CDR1 SGDLS and CDR2 YYNGEE. V lost 4 bases, J lost 5 bases, and 16 bases lay in between. The CDR3 spans 15 residues. CDR3 residues: CASSLGDQGNNEQFF. CDR3 nucleotides: TGTGCCAGCAGCTTGGGTGATCAGGGGAACAATGAGCAGTTCTTC.

V is TRBV10-3 and J is TRBJ1-5; D is unresolved. The CDR3 is 14 residues long. Germline values: CDR1 ENHRY, CDR2 SYGVKD. Trimming took 6 bases from V and 0 from J, leaving 9 bases between them. The CDR3 DNA reads TGTGCCATCAGCCCGGGAATTAGCAATCAGCCCCAGCATTTT. Translating it yields CAISPGISNQPQHF.